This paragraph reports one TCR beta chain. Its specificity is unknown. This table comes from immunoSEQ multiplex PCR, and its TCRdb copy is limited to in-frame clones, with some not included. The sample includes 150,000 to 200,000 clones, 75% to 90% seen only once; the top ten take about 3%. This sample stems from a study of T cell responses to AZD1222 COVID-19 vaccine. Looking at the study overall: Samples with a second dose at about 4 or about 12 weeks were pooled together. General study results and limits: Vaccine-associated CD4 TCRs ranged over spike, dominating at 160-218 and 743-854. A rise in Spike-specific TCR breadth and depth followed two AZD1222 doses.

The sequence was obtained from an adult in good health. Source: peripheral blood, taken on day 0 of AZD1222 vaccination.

CDR3 amino acids: CASSETPDLTPLHF. In DNA, the CDR3 is TGTGCCAGCAGTGAAACCCCCGACCTTACACCCCTCCACTTT. J is TRBJ1-6 and V is TRBV2; D remains ambiguous. Between the trimmed V and J ends, which lost 2 bases and 11 bases, there was a span of 13 bases. The CDR3 consists of 14 residues. Germline CDR1 reads SNHLY; CDR2 reads FYNNEI.